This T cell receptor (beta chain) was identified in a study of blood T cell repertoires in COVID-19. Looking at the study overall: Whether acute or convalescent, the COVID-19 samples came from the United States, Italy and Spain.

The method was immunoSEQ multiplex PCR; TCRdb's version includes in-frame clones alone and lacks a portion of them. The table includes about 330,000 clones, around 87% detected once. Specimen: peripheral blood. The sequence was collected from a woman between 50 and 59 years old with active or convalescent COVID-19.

The CDR3, as DNA: TGTGCCAGCAGCCCCCGGACTAGCGTGAGGGAGACCCAGTACTTC. Amino acid sequence: CASSPRTSVRETQYF. The genes are TRBV3-1 (or the pseudogene TRBV3-2) and TRBJ2-5; 9 bases are shared with TRBD2. Germline V gene lookup returns CDR1 LGHDT and CDR2 YNNKEL (reference sequence). J was trimmed by 5 bases and V by 4 bases; bases with no gene match: 8. This CDR3 is 15 amino acids long.